Shown below are 29 T cell receptor beta chains from a single sample sequenced in a study of CD8+CD57+ T cells in acquired aplastic anemia (dated by TCRdb to about 2018). The patients picked for sequencing were ones in whom flow cytometry had shown an expansion of CD8+CD57+ cells. Sequencing was performed on an Illumina HiSeq 2000. TCR beta VDJ combination and CDR3 sequence profiling used genomic DNA as the template. TCRdb itself trimmed the public reads at Q25 with fastp, ran MiXCR and retained productive beta chains. Rows merge per CDR3 protein into single entries with the most common DNA and genes. In this sample the table shows about 190,000 distinct CDR3 sequences, 40% to 55% of which occur a single time. 8% to 10% of the sample lies in the top ten. Material for sequencing was sorted CD4+, CD8+, or CD8+CD57+ T cells (not recorded which) from PBMCs. The receptors were sampled from a human donor with aplastic anemia.

The sample holds many counts of this clonotype. The chain combines TRBV13 with TRBJ2-5, with TRBD2 matching 7 bases. This CDR3 is 13 amino acids long. V lost 4 bases, J lost 5 bases, and 4 bases stayed unmatched. Germline V gives CDR1 PRHDT, CDR2 FYEKMQ (reference sequence). Written as DNA, the CDR3 is TGTGCCAGCAGCTCGGGAGGAAGGGAGACCCAGTACTTC. Its protein product is CASSSGGRETQYF.

This CDR3 reads CSAREGGGNGYTF. CDR3 DNA: TGCAGTGCTAGAGAGGGGGGAGGGAATGGCTACACCTTC. This sequence joins TRBV20-1 and TRBJ1-2; possible D gene TRBD1, 5 bases. CDR3 length: 13 residues. From germline, CDR1 is DFQATT and CDR2 SNEGSKA (reference sequence). Trimming took 0 bases from V and 6 from J, leaving 11 bases between them.

Ten or more counts support this clonotype. This chain uses TRBV19 with TRBJ1-4; 12 nucleotides line up with TRBD1. The CDR3 contains 14 residues. Germline CDR1 LNHDA, CDR2 SQIVND (reference sequence). Unmatched junction bases numbered 0, after V lost 4 bases and J lost 6 bases. For the CDR3, the DNA is TGTGCCAGTAGTAGGGACAGGGGGCATGAAAAACTGTTTTTT. Translation: CASSRDRGHEKLFF.

This clonotype was observed many times. The gene calls are TRBV5-1 and TRBJ1-2; D perhaps matches TRBD1 (5 bases). CDR3 length: 16 residues. V lost 0 bases, J lost 8 bases, and 20 bases lay in between. The germline V gene encodes CDR1 SGHRS and CDR2 YFSETQ. The CDR3 sequence is CASSLALTDVTFGYTF. In nucleotides, the CDR3 is TGCGCCAGCAGCTTGGCTCTGACAGACGTTACATTCGGCTACACCTTC.

There are a few counts of this clonotype. The V and J genes are TRBV4-2 and TRBJ1-4, with TRBD1 identical over 7 bases. V shed 2 bases and J 8 bases; nucleotides not matched to a gene: 8. The germline gives CDR1 LGHNA, CDR2 YNFKEQ. CDR3 length: 15 residues. CDR3 sequence: CASSQSRGNREKLFF. The CDR3, as DNA: TGTGCCAGCAGCCAATCCAGGGGGAATAGGGAAAAACTGTTTTTT.

The chain combines TRBV12-3 or TRBV12-4 with TRBJ2-7; 8 bases map to TRBD2. This CDR3 contains 14 residues. V shed 6 bases, J shed 2 bases, and the junction held 6 bases outside the gene matches. CDR3 nucleotide sequence: TGTGCCAGCAGACTTAGCGGGAAAACCTACGAGCAGTACTTC. It specifies CASRLSGKTYEQYF.

DNA for the CDR3: TGTGCCAGTAGCAAGACTAGCGGCCAAGAGACCCAGTACTTC. It translates to CASSKTSGQETQYF. This chain connects TRBV19 to TRBJ2-5; 9 nucleotides line up with TRBD2. This CDR3 comprises 14 residues. Looked up from germline, CDR1 is LNHDA and CDR2 is SQIVND (reference sequence). V shed 6 bases and J 1 base; nucleotides not matched to a gene: 3.

About this clonotype itself: With a much larger clone just one base away, this may be a read error. The V call is TRBV6-1, the J call TRBJ2-7; D is uncertain. CDR1 and CDR2 from the germline V gene are MNHNS and SASEGT. V lost 8 bases, J lost 2 bases, and 13 bases lay in between. CDR3 length: 13 residues. CDR3 DNA sequence: TGTGCCAGCCACACTGGCAGGACCTACGAGCAGTACTTC. Its translation is CASHTGRTYEQYF.

The rearrangement uses TRBV7-9 and TRBJ1-6; D perhaps matches TRBD1 (5 bases). Trimming shortened V by 9 bases and J by 6 bases, and 9 bases separated the two germline ends. CDR1 and CDR2 from the germline V gene are SEHNR and FQNEAQ (reference sequence). The CDR3 extends over 12 amino acids. CDR3 in amino acids: CASHDSNSPLHF. As DNA, the CDR3 is TGTGCCAGTCATGACAGTAATTCACCCCTCCACTTT.

This clonotype was seen at least ten times. The chain is built from TRBV4-2 and TRBJ1-2; no clear D. The length of the CDR3 is 15 residues. Germline loops: CDR1 LGHNA, CDR2 YNFKEQ. Trimming left V 0 bases short and J 0 bases short, with 8 bases between. CDR3 residues: CASSQEREPNYGYTF. In DNA form, the CDR3 reads TGTGCCAGCAGCCAAGAGAGAGAACCTAACTATGGCTACACCTTC.

The sample holds one count of this clonotype. This chain connects TRBV10-3 to TRBJ2-5; 9 nucleotides align to TRBD1. The ends lost 8 bases at V and 1 base at J; junction bases unmatched: 8. CDR1 is ENHRY and CDR2 is SYGVKD in the germline V gene. There are 15 residues in the CDR3. The CDR3 protein is CAIGKGQGSQETQYF. CDR3 in DNA: TGTGCCATCGGGAAAGGACAGGGGAGCCAAGAGACCCAGTACTTC.

This clonotype was counted at least ten times. The gene calls are TRBV20-1 and TRBJ2-5, with D perhaps being TRBD1 or TRBD2 (5 bases each). The germline CDR1 and CDR2 sequences are DFQATT and SNEGSKA (reference sequence). V lost 7 bases to trimming and J lost 5 bases, with 14 bases between them. The CDR3 has 12 residues. CDR3 bases: TGCAGTGGACGTACGGGACGGGAGACCCAGTACTTC. It codes for CSGRTGRETQYF.

A few counts support this clonotype. The chain carries TRBV10-3 and TRBJ2-7, with D tentatively TRBD2 (6 bases). Between the trimmed V and J ends, which lost 2 bases and 7 bases, there was a span of 6 bases. The germline gives CDR1 ENHRY, CDR2 SYGVKD. The length of the CDR3 is 11 residues. CDR3 in amino acids: CAISERGEQYF. CDR3 nucleotides: TGTGCCATCAGTGAGCGGGGGGAGCAGTACTTC.

The chain employs TRBV7-2 and TRBJ1-5; no clear D. Germline assignment: CDR1 SGHTA and CDR2 FQGNSA. This CDR3 spans 13 amino acids. Between the trimmed V and J ends, which lost 4 bases and 0 bases, there was a span of 4 bases. The CDR3 DNA sequence: TGTGCCAGCAGCTCCTTTAGCAATCAGCCCCAGCATTTT. It specifies CASSSFSNQPQHF.

The chain has TRBV7-9 and TRBJ1-1; no clear D. CDR3 length: 14 residues. V gave up 5 bases and J gave up 0 bases, with 10 bases separating them. The V gene's germline CDR1 is SEHNR and CDR2 FQNEAQ (reference sequence). The CDR3 DNA reads as TGTGCCAGCAGCCCGAGCGCAGTGAACACTGAAGCTTTCTTT. Translation: CASSPSAVNTEAFF.

Regarding this clonotype: The junction and the germline gene differ at one end; a read error may be behind it. The chain has TRBV7-9 and TRBJ2-7; D gene ambiguous. The germline gives CDR1 SEHNR, CDR2 FQNEAQ (reference sequence). This CDR3 has 13 amino acids. CDR3 DNA: TGCGCCAGCAGCCAAGATGCCAGCTCCGAGCAGTACTTC. Translating it yields CASSQDASSEQYF.

This clonotype is a singleton in its sample. The chain has TRBV19 and TRBJ2-2; weak D call: TRBD2 (7 bases). The CDR3 runs to 14 residues. Germline V gene lookup returns CDR1 LNHDA and CDR2 SQIVND (reference sequence). Trimming pared 8 bases from V and 5 bases from J, leaving 15 bases between. The chain's CDR3 is CASEGGPGTGELFF. The CDR3 coding sequence is TGTGCCAGTGAGGGGGGGCCGGGGACCGGGGAGCTGTTTTTT. Variable domain in full (rest from reference TRBV19 and TRBJ2-2): DGGITQSPKYLFRKEGQNVTLSCEQNLNHDAMYWYRQDPGQGLRLIYYSQIVNDFQKGDIAEGYSVSREKKESFPLTVTSAQKNPTAFYLCASEGGPGTGELFFGEGSRLTVL.

The table lists this clonotype with a few counts. Being one base from a much bigger clone, this may be a read error. The CDR3 DNA follows: TGCAGCGTAGGCTGGGGTGGGGGAGCCAGCAATCAGCCCCAGCATTTT. Translation: CSVGWGGGASNQPQHF. V and J are TRBV29-1 and TRBJ1-5; D may be TRBD1 (5 bases). This CDR3 contains 16 residues. The V gene's germline CDR1 is SQVTM and CDR2 ANQGSEA. V was pared by 6 bases and J by 1 base, with 19 bases between.

In its sample, this clonotype was seen many times. This chain joins TRBV24-1 and TRBJ1-2, with TRBD1 matching 11 bases. The CDR3 totals 14 residues. The junction had 0 bases not matched to a gene; V was cut back by 0 bases and J by 7 bases. Germline CDR1 is KGHDR and CDR2 is SFDVKD. The CDR3 is CATSDLGTGGGYTF. CDR3 sequence (DNA): TGTGCCACCAGTGATTTGGGGACAGGGGGTGGCTACACCTTC.

The V gene is TRBV25-1, the J gene TRBJ1-1, with a possible D match to TRBD1 (5 bases). Germline CDR1 MGHDK, CDR2 SYGVNS. V shed 8 bases and J shed 5 bases, with 18 bases lying between them. This CDR3 contains 14 residues. This CDR3 reads CASLGPGTNTEAFF. The CDR3 DNA sequence: TGTGCCAGCTTGGGGCCGGGTACGAATACTGAAGCTTTCTTT.

This clonotype was counted ten times or more. V and J are TRBV5-1 and TRBJ2-1, with 10 positions matching TRBD2. Germline V gene sequence: CDR1 SGHRS, CDR2 YFSETQ. The CDR3 is 16 amino acids. The V and J ends lost 2 bases and 5 bases, in that order; junction bases with no gene match: 7. For the CDR3, the DNA is TGCGCCAGCAGCTTTTTAGCGGGAGGCCTAAACAATGAGCAGTTCTTC. Translating it yields CASSFLAGGLNNEQFF.

The CDR3 loop is CASSSGTGEQPQHF. The CDR3 DNA is TGTGCCAGCAGTTCCGGGACAGGGGAACAGCCCCAGCATTTT. The J gene is TRBJ1-5, the V gene TRBV12-3 or TRBV12-4; 10 bases are a match to TRBD1. The V and J ends lost 4 bases and 7 bases, in that order; junction bases with no gene match: 4. The CDR3 has 14 amino acids.

The chain is built from TRBV10-3 and TRBJ2-2; D remains ambiguous. CDR1 and CDR2 (germline): ENHRY, SYGVKD. There are 15 residues in the CDR3. Trimming left V 2 bases short and J 2 bases short, with 9 bases between. The CDR3 region is CAISEPKANTGELFF. CDR3 DNA sequence: TGTGCCATCAGTGAGCCCAAGGCTAACACCGGGGAGCTGTTTTTT.

As regards this clonotype: A much larger clone differs by one base, so this may be a read error. V is TRBV11-1 and J is TRBJ1-4, with unresolved D. The germline V gene encodes CDR1 SGHAT and CDR2 FQDESV (reference sequence). The CDR3 runs 16 residues. Trimming took off 5 bases at V and 3 bases at J, with 16 bases between the two ends. The CDR3 DNA follows: TGTGCCAGCAGCCTCCCCACCGGGAGAGCTAATGAAAAACTGTTTTTT. Residues: CASSLPTGRANEKLFF.

The chain joins TRBV2 to TRBJ2-5, with D possibly matching TRBD1 (5 bases). CDR1 and CDR2 from the germline V gene are SNHLY and FYNNEI. V was pared by 7 bases and J by 5 bases, with 11 bases between. CDR3 size: 12 residues. The CDR3 loop is CASKGRVETQYF. Written as DNA, the CDR3 is TGTGCCAGCAAAGGCAGGGTTGAGACCCAGTACTTC. Full variable domain (missing parts from reference TRBV2 and TRBJ2-5): EPEVTQTPSHQVTQMGQEVILRCVPISNHLYFYWYRQILGQKVEFLVSFYNNEISEKSEIFDDQFSVERPDGSNFTLKIRSTKLEDSAMYFCASKGRVETQYFGPGTRLLVL.

This clonotype has just a few counts. The chain combines TRBV6-1 with TRBJ1-6; D not resolved. Trimming took off 6 bases at V and 7 bases at J, with 13 bases between the two ends. Germline CDR1 is MNHNS and CDR2 is SASEGT. The CDR3 spans 14 residues. This CDR3 reads CASRTTGRNSPLHF. The DNA of the CDR3 is TGTGCCAGCAGAACGACGGGAAGGAATTCACCCCTCCACTTT.

The rearrangement links TRBV2 to TRBJ2-7, with 11 bases that match TRBD1. Germline CDR1 and CDR2: SNHLY and FYNNEI. The J segment lost 7 bases and the V segment lost 5 bases, leaving 16 bases of the junction unmatched. The CDR3 length is 17 residues. The CDR3 spells CASSPTNAGTGGREQYF. The CDR3 nucleotides are TGTGCCAGCAGTCCTACAAATGCCGGGACAGGGGGGCGGGAGCAGTACTTC.

This chain links TRBV24-1 with TRBJ2-1; possibly TRBD2 for D (5 bases). Per the germline V gene, CDR1 is KGHDR and CDR2 is SFDVKD. The CDR3 is 14 amino acids. Trimming removed 7 bases at V and 8 bases at J, with 17 bases between. CDR3 sequence reads: CATRDPRGEDEQFF. The CDR3 DNA follows: TGTGCCACCAGAGACCCCCGGGGAGAGGATGAGCAGTTCTTC.

In regard to this clonotype: A clone one base away is much larger, so this may be a read error. The V call is TRBV3-1, the J call TRBJ2-7; D is ambiguous. The V and J ends lost 1 base and 5 bases respectively, with 9 bases between them. This CDR3 region has 13 residues. CDR1 LGHDT and CDR2 YNNKEL come from the germline V gene (reference sequence). CDR3 sequence reads: CASSQVGLHEQYF. CDR3 DNA: TGTGCCAGCAGCCAAGTAGGGTTACACGAGCAGTACTTC.